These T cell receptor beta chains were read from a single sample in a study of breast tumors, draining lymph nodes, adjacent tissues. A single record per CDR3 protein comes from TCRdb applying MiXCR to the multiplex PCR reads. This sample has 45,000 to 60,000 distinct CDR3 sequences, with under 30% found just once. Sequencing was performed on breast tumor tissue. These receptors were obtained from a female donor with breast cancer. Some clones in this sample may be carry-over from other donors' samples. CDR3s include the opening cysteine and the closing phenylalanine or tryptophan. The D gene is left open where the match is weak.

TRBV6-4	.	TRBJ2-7	CVSPRRSSSYEQYF
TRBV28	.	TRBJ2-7	CASSFLSEQYF
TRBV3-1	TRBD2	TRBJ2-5	CASSHFGGEETQYF
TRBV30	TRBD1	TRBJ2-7	CAWTPGQGLYEQYF
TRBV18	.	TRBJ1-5	CASSPQRQDQPQHF
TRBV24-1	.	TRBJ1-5	CATSEATGSNQPQHF
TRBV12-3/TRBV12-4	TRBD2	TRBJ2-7	CASSSSGTSAYEQYF
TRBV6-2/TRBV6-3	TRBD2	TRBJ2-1	CASSSGVLGLAFNEQFF
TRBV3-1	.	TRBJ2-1	CASSQDKGEQFF
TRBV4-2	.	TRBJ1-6	CASSQPGTYNSPLHF
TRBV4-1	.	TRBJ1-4	CASSQNQGREKLFF
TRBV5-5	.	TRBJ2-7	CASSLDIYEQYF
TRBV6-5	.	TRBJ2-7	CASSYSSGTVTYEQYF
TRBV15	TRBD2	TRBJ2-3	CATRASGYGDTQYF
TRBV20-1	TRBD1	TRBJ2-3	CSASEGAESDTQYF
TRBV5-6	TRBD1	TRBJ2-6	CASSDGQGNNGANVLTF
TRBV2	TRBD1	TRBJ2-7	CASTWDSTSYEQYF
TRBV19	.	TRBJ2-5	CASSIVGQNPFRETQYF
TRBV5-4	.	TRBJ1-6	CASKAHGPYNSPLHF
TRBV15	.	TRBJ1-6	CATTQGRDSPLHF
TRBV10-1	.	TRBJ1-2	CASSESRGYGYTF
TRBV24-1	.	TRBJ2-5	CATSDVGGQETQYF
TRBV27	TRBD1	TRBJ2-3	CASSLSGQGAPIDTQYF
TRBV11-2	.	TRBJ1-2	CASSFPGVGGYTF
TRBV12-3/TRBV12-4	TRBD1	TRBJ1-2	CASRYQGAYREGYTF
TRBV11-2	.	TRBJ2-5	CASSHPSNGRKETQYF
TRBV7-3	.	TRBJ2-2	CASSPENTGELFF
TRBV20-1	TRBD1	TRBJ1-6	CSAREPGQAYNSPLHF
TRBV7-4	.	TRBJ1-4	CASSSVQATNQGGKLFF
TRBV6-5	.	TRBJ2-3	CASSYLWVITTDTQYF
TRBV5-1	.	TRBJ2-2	CASRQGGRDTGELFF
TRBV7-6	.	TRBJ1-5	CASSLEAGGSNQPQHF
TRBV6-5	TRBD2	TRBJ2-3	CASSYGLAGGPADTQYF
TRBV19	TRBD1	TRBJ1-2	CASRRDRGRYGYTF
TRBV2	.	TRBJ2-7	CASIGTQEARGEQYF
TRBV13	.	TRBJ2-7	CASSSGYEQYF
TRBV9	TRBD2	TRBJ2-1	CASSPSGTSGTNEQFF
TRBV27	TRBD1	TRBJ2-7	CASSVAGTGYEQYF
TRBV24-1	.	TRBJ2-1	CATSPTGVSYNEQFF
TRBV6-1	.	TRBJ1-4	CASSEPHGIGGLGEKLFF
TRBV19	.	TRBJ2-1	CASSHTGDEQFF
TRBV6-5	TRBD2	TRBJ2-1	CASSSLAGGHNEQFF
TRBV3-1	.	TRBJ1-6	CASSQWLGDNSPLHF
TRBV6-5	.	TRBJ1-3	CASSYQGTGNTIYF
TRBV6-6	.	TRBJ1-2	CASSPSRDNRYGYTF
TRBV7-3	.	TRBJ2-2	CASSLGRDTGELFF
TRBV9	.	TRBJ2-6	CASSGRQSSGANVLTF
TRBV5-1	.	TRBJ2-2	CASGNTGELFF
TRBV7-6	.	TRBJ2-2	CASSPGRFGELFF
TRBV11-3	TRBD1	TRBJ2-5	CAEGQGQQETQYF
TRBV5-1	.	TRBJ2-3	CASRYDTDTQYF
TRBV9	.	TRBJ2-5	CASSLTGTWQETQYF
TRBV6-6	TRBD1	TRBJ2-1	CASRPGTGGNEQFF
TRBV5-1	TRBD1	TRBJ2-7	CASSLAGTGQGEQYF
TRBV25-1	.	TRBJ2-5	CASSKGGQETQYF
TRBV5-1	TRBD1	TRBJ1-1	CASSSRQGANTEAFF
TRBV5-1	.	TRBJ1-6	CASSFDQPNSPLHF
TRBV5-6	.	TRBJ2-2	CASSPTVEGGWSTGELFF
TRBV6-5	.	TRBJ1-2	CASSSYRQDGYTF